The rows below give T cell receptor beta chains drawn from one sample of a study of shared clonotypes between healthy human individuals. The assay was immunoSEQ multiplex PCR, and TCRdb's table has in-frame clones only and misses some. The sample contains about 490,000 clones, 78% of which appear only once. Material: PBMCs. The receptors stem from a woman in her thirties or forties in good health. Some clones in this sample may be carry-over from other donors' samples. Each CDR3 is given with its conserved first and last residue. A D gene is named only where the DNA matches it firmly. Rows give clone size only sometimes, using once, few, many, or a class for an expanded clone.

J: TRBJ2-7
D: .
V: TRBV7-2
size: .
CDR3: CASSLGRLSYEQYF
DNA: TGTGCCAGCAGCTTAGGGCGGCTCTCCTACGAGCAGTACTTC

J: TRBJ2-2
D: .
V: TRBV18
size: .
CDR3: CASSPMNTGELFF
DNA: TGTGCCAGCTCACCGATGAACACCGGGGAGCTGTTTTTT

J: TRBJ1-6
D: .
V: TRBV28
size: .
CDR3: CASSLGGGGGSPLHF
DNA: TGTGCCAGCAGTTTGGGGGGCGGTGGCGGATCACCCCTCCACTTT

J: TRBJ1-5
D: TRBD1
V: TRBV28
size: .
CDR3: CASSLMTGQYYQPQHF
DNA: TGTGCCAGCAGTTTAATGACAGGGCAGTATTATCAGCCCCAGCATTTT

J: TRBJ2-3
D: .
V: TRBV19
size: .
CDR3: CASSRVGQGRADTQYF
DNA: TGTGCCAGTAGTAGAGTAGGGCAGGGTCGGGCAGATACGCAGTATTTT

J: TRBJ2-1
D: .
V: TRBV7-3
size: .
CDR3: CASSNGIQDNEQFF
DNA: TGTGCCAGCAGCAACGGGATCCAGGACAATGAGCAGTTCTTC

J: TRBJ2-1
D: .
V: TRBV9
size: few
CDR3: CASSVALVNEQFF
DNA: TGTGCCAGCAGCGTAGCACTAGTCAATGAGCAGTTCTTC

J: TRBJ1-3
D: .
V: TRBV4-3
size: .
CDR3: CASSQDPDSGNTIYF
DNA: TGCGCCAGCAGCCAAGACCCAGACTCTGGAAACACCATATATTTT

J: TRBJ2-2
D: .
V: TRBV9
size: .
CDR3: CASSVSIRSDTGELFF
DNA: TGTGCCAGCAGCGTAAGCATACGCAGTGACACCGGGGAGCTGTTTTTT

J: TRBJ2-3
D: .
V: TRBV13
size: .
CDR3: CASSLRLAGHTDTQYF
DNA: TGTGCCAGCAGCTTACGGTTGGCGGGGCACACAGATACGCAGTATTTT

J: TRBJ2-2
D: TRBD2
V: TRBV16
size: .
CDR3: CASSQTSGNTGELFF
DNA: TGTGCCAGCAGCCAGACTAGCGGTAACACCGGGGAGCTGTTTTTT

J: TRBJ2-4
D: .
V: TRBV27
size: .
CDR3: CASSSIGPQINIQYF
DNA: TGTGCCAGCAGTTCCATCGGACCACAGATTAACATTCAGTACTTC

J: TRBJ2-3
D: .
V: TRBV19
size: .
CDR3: CASSRGSGNMGDTQYF
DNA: TGTGCCAGTAGTAGGGGTAGCGGAAACATGGGGGATACGCAGTATTTT

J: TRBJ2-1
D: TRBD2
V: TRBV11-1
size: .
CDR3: CASSNSGTPNEQFF
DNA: TGTGCCAGCAGCAACAGCGGGACTCCCAATGAGCAGTTCTTC

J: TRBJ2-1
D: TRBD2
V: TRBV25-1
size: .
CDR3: CASSESGLAGNEQFF
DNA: TGTGCCAGCAGTGAATCCGGACTAGCGGGCAATGAGCAGTTCTTC

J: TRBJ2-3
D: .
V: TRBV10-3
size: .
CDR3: CATQAGQGDTQYF
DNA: TGTGCCACCCAAGCGGGCCAGGGAGATACGCAGTATTTT

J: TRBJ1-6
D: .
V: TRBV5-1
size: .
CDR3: CASSSGQTYNSPLHF
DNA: TGCGCCAGCAGCTCGGGACAAACATATAATTCACCCCTCCACTTT

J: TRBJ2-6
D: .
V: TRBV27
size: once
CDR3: CASSPDRYPGANVLTF
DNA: TGTGCCAGCAGCCCCGACAGATACCCTGGGGCCAACGTCCTGACTTTC

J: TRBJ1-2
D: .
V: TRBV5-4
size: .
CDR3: CASSLVGGAYGYTF
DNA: TGTGCCAGCAGCTTGGTTGGGGGGGCCTATGGCTACACCTTC

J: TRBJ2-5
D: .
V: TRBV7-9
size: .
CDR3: CASSGAKGRETQYF
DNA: TGTGCCAGCTCAGGGGCTAAGGGGAGAGAGACCCAGTACTTC

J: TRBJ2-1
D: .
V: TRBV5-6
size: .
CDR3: CASSLGLASYNEQFF
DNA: TGTGCCAGCAGCTTGGGGCTAGCGTCCTACAATGAGCAGTTCTTC

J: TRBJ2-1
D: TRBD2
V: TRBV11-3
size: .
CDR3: CASSLSLAGGNNEQFF
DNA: TGTGCCAGCAGCCTCTCCCTAGCGGGAGGGAACAATGAGCAGTTCTTC

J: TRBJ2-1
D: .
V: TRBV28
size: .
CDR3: CASSPTPLAYNEQFF
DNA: TGTGCCAGCAGCCCAACCCCCCTAGCCTACAATGAGCAGTTCTTC

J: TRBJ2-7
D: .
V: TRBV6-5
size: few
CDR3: CAAVRGHEQYF
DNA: TGTGCCGCGGTCCGTGGCCACGAGCAGTACTTC

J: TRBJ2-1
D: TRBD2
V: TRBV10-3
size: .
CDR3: CAISPSGRAGNEQFF
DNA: TGTGCCATCAGCCCTAGTGGGAGGGCCGGGAATGAGCAGTTCTTC

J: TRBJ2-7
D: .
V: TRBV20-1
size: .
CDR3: CSAASYEQYF
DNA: TGCAGTGCCGCTTCATACGAGCAGTACTTC

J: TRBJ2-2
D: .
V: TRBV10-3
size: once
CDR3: CAITKDNTGELFF
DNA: TGTGCCATCACCAAAGACAACACCGGGGAGCTGTTTTTT

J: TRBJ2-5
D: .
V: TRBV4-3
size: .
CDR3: CASSPRGAPGKETQYF
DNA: TGCGCCAGCAGCCCTCGAGGGGCCCCAGGCAAAGAGACCCAGTACTTC

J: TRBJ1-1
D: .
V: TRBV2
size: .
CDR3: CASRLLNTEAFF
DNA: TGTGCCAGCAGACTTTTGAACACTGAAGCTTTCTTT

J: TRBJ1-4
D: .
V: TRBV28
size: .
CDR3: CASLTSGANEKLFF
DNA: TGTGCCAGCCTTACATCGGGTGCTAATGAAAAACTGTTTTTT

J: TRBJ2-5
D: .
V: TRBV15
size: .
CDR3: CATSRDGEGETQYF
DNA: TGTGCCACCAGCAGAGACGGGGAAGGAGAGACCCAGTACTTC

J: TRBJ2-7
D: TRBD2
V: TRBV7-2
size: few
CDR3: CASSSGGTSYEQYF
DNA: TGTGCCAGCAGCTCCGGAGGGACTAGCTACGAGCAGTACTTC

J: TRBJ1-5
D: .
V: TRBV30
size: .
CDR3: CAWSVRTSGNQPQHF
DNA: TGTGCCTGGAGTGTAAGAACGTCAGGCAATCAGCCCCAGCATTTT

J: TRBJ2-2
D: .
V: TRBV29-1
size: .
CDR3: CSVERPHHTGELFF
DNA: TGCAGCGTTGAAAGGCCTCACCACACCGGGGAGCTGTTTTTT

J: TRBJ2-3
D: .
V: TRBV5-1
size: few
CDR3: CASSFIEAQDTQYF
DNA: TGCGCCAGCAGCTTTATCGAGGCTCAAGATACGCAGTATTTT

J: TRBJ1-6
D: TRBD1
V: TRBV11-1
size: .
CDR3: CASSTGQNSPLHF
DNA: TGTGCCAGCAGCACGGGACAGAATTCACCCCTCCACTTT

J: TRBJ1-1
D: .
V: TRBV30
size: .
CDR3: CAWSVGRAAEAFF
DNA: TGTGCCTGGAGTGTCGGTAGGGCTGCTGAAGCTTTCTTT

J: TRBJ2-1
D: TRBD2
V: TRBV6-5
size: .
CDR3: CASSYTLAGLYNEQFF
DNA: TGTGCCAGCAGTTACACCCTAGCGGGACTCTACAATGAGCAGTTCTTC

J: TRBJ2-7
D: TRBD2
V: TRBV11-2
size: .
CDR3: CASKGLAEYEQYF
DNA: TGTGCCAGCAAAGGACTAGCGGAGTACGAGCAGTACTTC

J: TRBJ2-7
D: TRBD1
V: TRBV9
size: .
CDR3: CASSATGTGVPEQYF
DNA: TGTGCCAGCAGCGCAACCGGGACAGGGGTACCCGAGCAGTACTTC

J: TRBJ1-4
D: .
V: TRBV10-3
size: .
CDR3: CAISESATNEKLFF
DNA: TGTGCCATCAGTGAAAGCGCAACTAATGAAAAACTGTTTTTT

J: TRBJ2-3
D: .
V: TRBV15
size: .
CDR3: CATSRATPRGTDTQYF
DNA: TGTGCCACCAGCAGAGCGACTCCTCGGGGCACAGATACGCAGTATTTT

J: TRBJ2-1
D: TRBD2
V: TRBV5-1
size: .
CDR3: CASSLREGLYNEQFF
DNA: TGCGCCAGCAGCTTACGGGAGGGCCTATACAATGAGCAGTTCTTC

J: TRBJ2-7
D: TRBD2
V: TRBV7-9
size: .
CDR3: CASSARPLLAGEGYEQYF
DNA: TGTGCCAGCAGCGCACGTCCCTTACTAGCGGGAGAAGGCTACGAGCAGTACTTC

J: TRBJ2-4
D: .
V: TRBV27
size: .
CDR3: CASSSSDRVQGVLAKNIQYF
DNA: TGTGCCAGCAGTTCCTCGGACCGTGTGCAGGGAGTGCTAGCCAAAAACATTCAGTACTTC

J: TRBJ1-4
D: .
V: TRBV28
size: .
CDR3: CASTSGAANEKLFF
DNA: TGTGCCAGCACCTCAGGGGCGGCTAATGAAAAACTGTTTTTT

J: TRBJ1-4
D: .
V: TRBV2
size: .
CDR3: CASSGAAANEKLFF
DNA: TGTGCCAGCAGCGGAGCCGCGGCTAATGAAAAACTGTTTTTT

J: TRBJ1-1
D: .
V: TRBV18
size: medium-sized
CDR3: CASSPSGGPEGPNTEAFF
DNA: TGTGCCAGCTCACCCTCCGGGGGGCCCGAGGGACCGAACACTGAAGCTTTCTTT

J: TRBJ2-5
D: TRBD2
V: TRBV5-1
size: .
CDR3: CASSLLRGSRETQYF
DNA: TGCGCCAGCAGCTTGCTTCGCGGGAGTCGTGAGACCCAGTACTTC

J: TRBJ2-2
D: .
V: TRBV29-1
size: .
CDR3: CSVLDREGHTGELFF
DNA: TGCAGCGTTTTGGACAGGGAGGGCCACACCGGGGAGCTGTTTTTT

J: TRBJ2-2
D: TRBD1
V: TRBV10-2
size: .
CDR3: CASSEGQRNTGELFF
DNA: TGCGCCAGCAGCGAGGGACAGAGGAACACCGGGGAGCTGTTTTTT

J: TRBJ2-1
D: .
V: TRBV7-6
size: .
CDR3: CASSFRQREQFF
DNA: TGTGCCAGCAGCTTCCGACAGCGGGAGCAGTTCTTC

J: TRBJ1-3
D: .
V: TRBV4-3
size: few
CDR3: CASSPNTSGNTIYF
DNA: TGCGCCAGCAGCCCTAACACCTCTGGAAACACCATATATTTT

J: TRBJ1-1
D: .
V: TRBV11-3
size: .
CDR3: CASSLNANTEAFF
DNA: TGTGCCAGCAGCTTAAACGCGAACACTGAAGCTTTCTTT